The T cell receptor beta chain described here comes from a study of blood T cell repertoires in COVID-19. Study details: Both acute and convalescent COVID-19 samples were obtained from the United States, Italy and Spain. T cells, B-cell-depleted T cells, or PBMCs provided the cDNA or gDNA that served as material.

The CDR3 covers 15 residues. V dropped 1 base and J dropped 4; count of bases not matched to a gene: 4. Germline lookup yields CDR1 SGHTA and CDR2 FQGNSA. Original processing notes: Amplification of reference gene primers provided the estimated nucleated cell counts. Sequencing was performed with immunoSEQ multiplex PCR; in TCRdb, only in-frame clones are kept and a portion is missing. D and trimming were read from the DNA, whereas the V and J calls and clone size are those reported in that table. The sample includes around 46,000 clones, 87% of them seen just once. The TCR originated in a human donor in a cohort sampled during active COVID-19. The chain employs TRBV7-2 and TRBJ2-5; TRBD2 agrees at 9 bases. What was sequenced was peripheral blood. The CDR3 loop is CASSLGGGAGETQYF. The CDR3 nucleotides are TGTGCCAGCAGCTTAGGCGGGGGGGCGGGAGAGACCCAGTACTTC.